The 9 T cell receptor beta chains below come from one sample, sequenced in a study of cytomegalovirus exposure and HLA in healthy donors. PCR was performed using 60 Vbeta and 13 Jbeta primers. Clones were sequenced by immunoSEQ multiplex PCR, and TCRdb holds only the in-frame ones, with some missing. The top ten clones hold 0.6% to 1% of a sample with more than 80,000 clones, about 70% of them seen once. Sequencing input: PBMCs. Receptors were obtained from a boy younger than 18 in good health and CMV-seronegative.

This chain joins TRBV30 and TRBJ2-1; 7 nucleotides agree with TRBD1. This CDR3 is 14 amino acids long. V gave up 5 bases and J gave up 3 bases; unmatched junction bases: 7. The germline V gene has CDR1 GTSNPN and CDR2 SVGIG (reference sequence). The CDR3 spells CAWYYRGFYNEQFF. Written as DNA, the CDR3 is TGTGCCTGGTACTACAGGGGCTTCTACAATGAGCAGTTCTTC.

The chain employs TRBV5-7 and TRBJ2-3; TRBD2 might be the D (7 bases). TRBV5-7 is an ORF; its function is uncertain. The length of the CDR3 is 14 residues. The V end lost 0 bases, the J end lost 6 bases, and 11 bases lay between the germline ends. CDR3 sequence: CASSLAKGGDTQYF. In nucleotides, the CDR3 is TGTGCCAGCAGCTTGGCCAAGGGGGGGGATACGCAGTATTTT.

J is TRBJ2-7 and V is TRBV6-6; 9 bases are shared with TRBD1. The germline gives CDR1 MNHNY, CDR2 SVGAGI (reference sequence). Unmatched junction bases numbered 8, after V lost 2 bases and J lost 3 bases. The CDR3 consists of 16 residues. The CDR3 nucleotides read TGTGCCAGCAGTTACACGACAGGGGGTAAGGGCTACGAGCAGTACTTC. Amino acids: CASSYTTGGKGYEQYF.

This clone appeared a few times. V is TRBV5-1 and J is TRBJ2-1; 7 bases align to TRBD2. V lost 2 bases to trimming and J lost 4 bases; unmatched junction nucleotides: 9. CDR3 size: 16 residues. Germline values: CDR1 SGHRS, CDR2 YFSETQ. The CDR3 nucleotides read TGCGCCAGCAGCTTCTCCCCTGGCGGGGGTTACAATGAGCAGTTCTTC. Its translation is CASSFSPGGGYNEQFF.

The chain couples TRBV29-1 to TRBJ1-6; D is undetermined. Trimming removed 2 bases at V and 12 bases at J, with 5 bases between. This CDR3 comprises 10 residues. The germline V gene encodes CDR1 SQVTM and CDR2 ANQGSEA. CDR3 residues: CSVEYKPLHF. CDR3 DNA sequence: TGCAGCGTTGAATACAAACCCCTCCACTTT.

The chain recombines TRBV5-1 with TRBJ1-2; 10 positions match TRBD1. V lost 4 bases to trimming and J lost 5 bases; unmatched junction nucleotides: 8. CDR3 length: 15 residues. CDR1 and CDR2 from the germline V gene are SGHRS and YFSETQ. The CDR3, as DNA: TGCGCCAGCAGCCCAACGGGACAGGGGATGTATGGCTACACCTTC. Its protein product is CASSPTGQGMYGYTF.

This clone was detected a few times. The J gene is TRBJ2-7, the V gene TRBV4-1; 12 positions agree with TRBD1. The CDR3 consists of 16 residues. The junction had 9 bases not matched to a gene; V was cut back by 0 bases and J by 9 bases. Germline-derived CDR1 and CDR2 are MGHRA and YSYEKL. CDR3 DNA sequence: TGCGCCAGCAGCCAAGATCAGGGACAGGGGGCTTCGGGGCAGTACTTC. Amino acids: CASSQDQGQGASGQYF.

The chain has TRBV19 and TRBJ2-3; D possibly corresponds to TRBD1 (6 bases). With 5 bases removed from V and 2 bases from J, the gap between germline ends came to 11 bases. The CDR3 has 14 residues. The germline CDR1 and CDR2 sequences are LNHDA and SQIVND (reference sequence). The CDR3 region is CASSLGDNTDTQYF. In nucleotides, the CDR3 is TGTGCCAGTAGTCTGGGGGACAACACAGATACGCAGTATTTT.

The chain uses TRBV21-1 and TRBJ2-7; TRBD2 is the table's D call, not checked against the DNA. TRBV21-1 corresponds to a pseudogene. This CDR3 has 16 amino acids. CDR3 loop: CASSSLLAGGRSEQYF. CDR3 DNA sequence: TGTGCCAGCAGCAGCCTTCTAGCGGGAGGAAGGTCCGAGCAGTACTTC.